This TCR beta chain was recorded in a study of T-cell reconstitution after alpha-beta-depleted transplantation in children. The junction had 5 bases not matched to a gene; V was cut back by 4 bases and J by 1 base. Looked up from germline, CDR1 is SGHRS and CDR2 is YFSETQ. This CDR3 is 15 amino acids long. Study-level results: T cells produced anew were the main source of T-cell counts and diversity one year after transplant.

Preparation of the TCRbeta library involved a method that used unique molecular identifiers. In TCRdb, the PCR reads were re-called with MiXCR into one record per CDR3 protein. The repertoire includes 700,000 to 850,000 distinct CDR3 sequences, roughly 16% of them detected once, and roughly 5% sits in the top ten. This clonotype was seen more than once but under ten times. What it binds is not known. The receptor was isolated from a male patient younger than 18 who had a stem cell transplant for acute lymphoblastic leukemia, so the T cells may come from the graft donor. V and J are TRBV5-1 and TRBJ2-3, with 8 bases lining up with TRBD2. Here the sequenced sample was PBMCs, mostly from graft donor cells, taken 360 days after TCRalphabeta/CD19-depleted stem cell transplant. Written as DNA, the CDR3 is TGCGCCAGCAGCATCCGGGAGGGTGGCACAGATACGCAGTATTTT. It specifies CASSIREGGTDTQYF.